The clone carrying this T cell receptor (beta chain) was seen ten or more times. Its antigen is not identified. CDR1 and CDR2 from the germline V gene are MNHNY and SVGAGI (reference sequence). The CDR3 extends over 15 amino acids. Between the trimmed V and J ends, which lost 6 bases and 1 base, there was a span of 13 bases. This record belongs to a study of post-analysis software for immune sequencing data. For the study at large: Included among the disease courses, which were recorded for the cohort, were relapsing-remitting, secondary progressive and progressive-relapsing multiple sclerosis.

Every TCR beta cDNA library bore unique molecular identifiers. TCRdb itself ran the PCR reads through MiXCR, one entry per CDR3 protein. The sample yields roughly 150,000 distinct CDR3 sequences, under 40% seen once. Findings of the study overall: Controls significantly exceeded multiple sclerosis patients in normalized Chao1 diversity. Relative to controls, patients had about 5 TRBV segments at higher frequency, with TRBV5-6, TRBV5-1 and TRBV20-1 among these.

The TCR comes from a girl between 10 and 17 years old with multiple sclerosis. V usage is TRBV6-6 and J usage is TRBJ2-1, with a tentative D call TRBD1 (6 bases). This specimen consisted of blood, obtained after autologous hematopoietic stem cell transplantation. DNA for the CDR3: TGTGCCAGCAGCCCGACAGGACTTTCCTACAATGAGCAGTTCTTC. Translating it yields CASSPTGLSYNEQFF.